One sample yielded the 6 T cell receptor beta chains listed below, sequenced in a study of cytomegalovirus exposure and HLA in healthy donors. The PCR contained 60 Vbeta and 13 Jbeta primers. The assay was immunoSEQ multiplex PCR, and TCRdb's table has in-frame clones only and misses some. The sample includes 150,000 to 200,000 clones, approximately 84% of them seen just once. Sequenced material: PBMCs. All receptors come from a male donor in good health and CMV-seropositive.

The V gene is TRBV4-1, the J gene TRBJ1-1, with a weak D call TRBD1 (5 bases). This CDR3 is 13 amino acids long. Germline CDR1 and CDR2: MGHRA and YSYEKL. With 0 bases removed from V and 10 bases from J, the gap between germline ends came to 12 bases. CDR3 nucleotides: TGCGCCAGCAGCCAAGAATCGGGACTTGGAGCTTTCTTT. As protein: CASSQESGLGAFF.

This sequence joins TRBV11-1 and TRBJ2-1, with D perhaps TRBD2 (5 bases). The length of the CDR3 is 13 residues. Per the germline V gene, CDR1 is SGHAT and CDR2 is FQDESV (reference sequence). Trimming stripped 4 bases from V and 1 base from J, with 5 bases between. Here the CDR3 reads CASSWRSYNEQFF. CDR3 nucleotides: TGTGCCAGCAGCTGGAGGTCCTACAATGAGCAGTTCTTC.

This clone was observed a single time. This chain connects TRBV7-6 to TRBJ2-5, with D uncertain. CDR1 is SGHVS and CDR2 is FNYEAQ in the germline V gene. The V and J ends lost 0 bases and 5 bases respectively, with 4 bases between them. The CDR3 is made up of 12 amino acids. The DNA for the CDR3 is TGTGCCAGCAGCTTAGCGGGCGAGACCCAGTACTTC. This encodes CASSLAGETQYF.

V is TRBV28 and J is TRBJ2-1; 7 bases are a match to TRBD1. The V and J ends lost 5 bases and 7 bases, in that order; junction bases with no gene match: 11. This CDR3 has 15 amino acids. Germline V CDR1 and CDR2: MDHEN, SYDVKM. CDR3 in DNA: TGTGCCAGCAGTCTGAGACAGGGCTGGTTGAATGAGCAGTTCTTC. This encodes CASSLRQGWLNEQFF. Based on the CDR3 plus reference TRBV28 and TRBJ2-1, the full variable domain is DVKVTQSSRYLVKRTGEKVFLECVQDMDHENMFWYRQDPGLGLRLIYFSYDVKMKEKGDIPEGYSVSREKKERFSLILESASTNQTSMYLCASSLRQGWLNEQFFGPGTRLTVL.

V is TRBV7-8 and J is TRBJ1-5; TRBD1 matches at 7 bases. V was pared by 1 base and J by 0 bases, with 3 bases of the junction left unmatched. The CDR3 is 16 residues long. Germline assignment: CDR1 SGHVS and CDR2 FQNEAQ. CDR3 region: CASSLGAGGSNQPQHF. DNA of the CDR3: TGTGCCAGCAGCTTAGGGGCAGGGGGTAGCAATCAGCCCCAGCATTTT.

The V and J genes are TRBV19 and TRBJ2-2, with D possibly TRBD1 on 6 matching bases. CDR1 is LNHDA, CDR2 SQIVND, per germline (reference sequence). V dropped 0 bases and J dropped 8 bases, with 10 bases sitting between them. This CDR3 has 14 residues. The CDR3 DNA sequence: TGTGCCAGTAGTATAGACAGGGGCGTAGGGGAGCTGTTTTTT. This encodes CASSIDRGVGELFF. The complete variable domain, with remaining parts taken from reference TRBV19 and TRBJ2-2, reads DGGITQSPKYLFRKEGQNVTLSCEQNLNHDAMYWYRQDPGQGLRLIYYSQIVNDFQKGDIAEGYSVSREKKESFPLTVTSAQKNPTAFYLCASSIDRGVGELFFGEGSRLTVL.